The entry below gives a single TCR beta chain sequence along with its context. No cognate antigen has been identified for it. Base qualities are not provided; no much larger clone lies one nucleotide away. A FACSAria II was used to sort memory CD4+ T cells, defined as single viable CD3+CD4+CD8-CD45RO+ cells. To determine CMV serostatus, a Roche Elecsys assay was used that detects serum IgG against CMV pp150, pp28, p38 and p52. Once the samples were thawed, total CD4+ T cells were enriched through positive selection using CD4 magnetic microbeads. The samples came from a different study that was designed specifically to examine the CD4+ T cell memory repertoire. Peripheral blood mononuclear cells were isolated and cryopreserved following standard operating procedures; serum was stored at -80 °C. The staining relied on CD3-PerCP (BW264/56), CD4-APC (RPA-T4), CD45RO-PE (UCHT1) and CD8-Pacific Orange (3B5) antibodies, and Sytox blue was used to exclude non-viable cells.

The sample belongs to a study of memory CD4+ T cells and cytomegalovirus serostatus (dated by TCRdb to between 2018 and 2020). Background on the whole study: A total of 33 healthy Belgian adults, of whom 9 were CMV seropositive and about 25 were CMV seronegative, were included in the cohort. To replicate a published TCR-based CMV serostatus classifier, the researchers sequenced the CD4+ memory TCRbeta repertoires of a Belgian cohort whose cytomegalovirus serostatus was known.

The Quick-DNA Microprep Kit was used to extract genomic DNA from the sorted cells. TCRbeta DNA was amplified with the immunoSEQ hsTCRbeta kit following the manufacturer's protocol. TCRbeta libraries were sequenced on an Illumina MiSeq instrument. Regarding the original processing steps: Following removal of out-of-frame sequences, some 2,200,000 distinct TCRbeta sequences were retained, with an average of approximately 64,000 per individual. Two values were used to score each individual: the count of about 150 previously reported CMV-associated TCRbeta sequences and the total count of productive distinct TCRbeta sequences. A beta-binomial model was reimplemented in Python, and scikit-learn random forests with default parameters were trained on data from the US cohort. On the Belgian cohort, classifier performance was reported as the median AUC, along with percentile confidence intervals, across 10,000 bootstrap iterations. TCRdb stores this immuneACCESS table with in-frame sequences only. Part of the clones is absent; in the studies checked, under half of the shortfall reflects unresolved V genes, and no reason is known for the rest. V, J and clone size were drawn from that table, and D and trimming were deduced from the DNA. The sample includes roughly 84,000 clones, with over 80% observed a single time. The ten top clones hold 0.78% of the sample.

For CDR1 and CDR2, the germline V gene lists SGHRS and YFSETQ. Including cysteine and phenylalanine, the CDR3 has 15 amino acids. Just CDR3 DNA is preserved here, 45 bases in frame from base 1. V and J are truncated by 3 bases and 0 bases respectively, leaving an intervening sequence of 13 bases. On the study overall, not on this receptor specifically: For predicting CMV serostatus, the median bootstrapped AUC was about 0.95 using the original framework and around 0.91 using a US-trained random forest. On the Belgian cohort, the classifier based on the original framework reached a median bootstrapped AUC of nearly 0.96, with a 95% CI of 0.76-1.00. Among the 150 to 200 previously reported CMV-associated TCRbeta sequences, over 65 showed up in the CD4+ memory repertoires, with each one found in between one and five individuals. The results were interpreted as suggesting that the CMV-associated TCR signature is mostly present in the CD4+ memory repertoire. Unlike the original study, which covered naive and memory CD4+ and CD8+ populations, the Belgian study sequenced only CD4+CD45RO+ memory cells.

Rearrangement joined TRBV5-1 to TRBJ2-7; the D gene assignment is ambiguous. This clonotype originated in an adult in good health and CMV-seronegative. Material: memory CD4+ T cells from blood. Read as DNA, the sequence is TGCGCCAGCAGCTCCGACGGATGGGTCTCCTACGAGCAGTACTTC. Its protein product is CASSSDGWVSYEQYF.